This T cell receptor beta chain was sequenced during a study of Graves' ophthalmopathy and Graves' hyperthyroidism. Overall study results and limits: Most thyroid clonotypes expanded beyond 0.001 frequency were also found in blood. The model reached about 66% sensitivity and about 72% specificity for predicting ophthalmopathy progression.

This clonotype came up many times. The antigen remains unidentified. Ophthalmopathy cases showed moderate-to-severe activity, scoring CAS ≥3 and NOSPECS ≥4, with duration under 3 months. Out of 9 to 10 ml of fresh peripheral blood, PBMCs were obtained. V lost 10 bases and J lost 6, with 9 bases in between. This CDR3 contains 11 residues. Germline V gene lookup returns CDR1 MNHNS and CDR2 SASEGT. CDR3 regions of TCR beta were amplified from RNA transcripts. First-round RT-PCR used HTBI primers; second-round multiplex PCR followed. TCRdb analysed the multiplex PCR reads with MiXCR anew, one entry per CDR3 protein. The sample contains some 520,000 distinct CDR3 sequences, around 15% of which appear only once.

The chain is built from TRBV6-1 and TRBJ2-2, with D perhaps matching TRBD2 (5 bases). The clonotype was recovered from a woman aged 30 to 39 with Graves' ophthalmopathy. Input material: blood. CDR3 region: CAILVSGELFF. CDR3 DNA: TGTGCCATACTAGTCTCCGGGGAGCTGTTTTTT.